Listed below are T cell receptor beta chains from one sample, sequenced in a study of blood T cell repertoires in COVID-19. Assay: immunoSEQ multiplex PCR; the TCRdb copy retains only in-frame clones and omits some. Here the sample spans 53,000 or so clones, roughly 90% being singletons. The specimen sequenced was peripheral blood. These receptors originate from an elderly man with acute or convalescent COVID-19. Both conserved end residues are part of each CDR3. The D gene is left open where the match is weak. Only part of the rows carry a size: once, few, many, or a class if the clone is expanded.

J	size	V	D	CDR3	DNA
TRBJ2-1	once	TRBV12-5	-	CASGSSGHKQFF	TGTGCTAGTGGTTCGTCTGGGCATAAGCAGTTCTTC
TRBJ2-7	-	TRBV5-1	TRBD1	CASSGAARDRVFSYF	TGCGCCAGCTCTGGTGCCGCCCGGGACAGGGTTTTTTCGTACTTC
TRBJ1-4	-	TRBV6-1	TRBD1	CASSDGTVNEKLFF	TGTGCCAGCAGTGACGGGACAGTTAATGAAAAACTGTTTTTT
TRBJ1-1	-	TRBV7-9	TRBD1	CASSYTGGPTEAFF	TGTGCCAGCAGCTATACAGGGGGCCCCACTGAAGCTTTCTTT
TRBJ2-5	-	TRBV15	TRBD1	CATSRYGQGAEQETQYF	TGTGCCACCAGCAGATATGGGCAGGGGGCAGAACAAGAGACCCAGTACTTC
TRBJ2-6	few	TRBV2	-	CASSEGGGAGANVLTF	TGTGCCAGCAGCGAGGGAGGGGGAGCTGGGGCCAACGTCCTGACTTTC
TRBJ1-1	-	TRBV19	TRBD1	CASSRGQGARTEAFF	TGTGCCAGTAGTAGAGGACAGGGGGCGCGCACTGAAGCTTTCTTT
TRBJ2-5	-	TRBV7-8	TRBD1	CASWGTGAPGTQYF	TGTGCCAGCTGGGGGACAGGGGCCCCTGGGACCCAGTACTTC
TRBJ2-5	-	TRBV13	-	CASSLAGPETQYF	TGTGCCAGCAGCTTGGCGGGCCCTGAGACCCAGTACTTC
TRBJ2-3	once	TRBV3-1/TRBV3-2	-	CASSQGPISTDTQYF	TGTGCCAGCAGCCAAGGGCCGATTAGCACAGATACGCAGTATTTT
TRBJ1-5	-	TRBV4-1	-	CASSQEARAGEQPQHF	TGCGCCAGCAGCCAAGAGGCCAGGGCGGGAGAGCAGCCCCAGCATTTT
TRBJ1-2	-	TRBV18	TRBD1	CASSPGRGRGYTF	TGTGCCAGCTCACCCGGCAGGGGGCGAGGCTACACCTTC
TRBJ2-7	once	TRBV5-1	TRBD2	CASSILAGAGEQYF	TGCGCCAGCAGCATACTAGCGGGGGCTGGCGAGCAGTACTTC
TRBJ2-1	-	TRBV20-1	TRBD2	CSARGLAAEFF	TGCAGTGCTAGGGGACTAGCGGCGGAGTTCTTC
TRBJ2-6	-	TRBV7-2	-	CASSALSGANVLTF	TGTGCCAGCAGCGCCCTCTCTGGGGCCAACGTCCTGACCTTC
TRBJ2-1	-	TRBV28	-	CASSPSLGPYNEQFF	TGTGCCAGCAGTCCCTCTCTGGGGCCGTACAATGAGCAGTTCTTC
TRBJ2-5	-	TRBV3-1/TRBV3-2	-	CATRGAETQYF	TGTGCCACCCGGGGGGCGGAGACCCAGTACTTC
TRBJ1-2	once	TRBV9	-	CASSVAPLGRQTF	TGTGCCAGCAGCGTAGCCCCCCTGGGGCGTCAAACCTTC
TRBJ2-7	-	TRBV6-5	-	CASSPPSGSYEQYF	TGTGCCAGCAGCCCCCCCAGCGGTTCCTACGAGCAGTACTTC
TRBJ1-4	-	TRBV9	TRBD1	CASSTGVNEKLFF	TGTGCCAGTTCGACAGGGGTTAATGAAAAACTGTTTTTT
TRBJ2-2	-	TRBV5-1	-	CASSFSGLTGELFF	TGCGCCAGCAGCTTCTCCGGACTCACCGGGGAGCTGTTTTTT
TRBJ2-3	-	TRBV30	-	CAWSEKRSSTDTQYF	TGTGCCTGGAGTGAGAAGCGGTCTAGCACAGATACGCAGTATTTT
TRBJ1-6	-	TRBV19	TRBD1	CASSVRQGGSSPLHF	TGTGCCAGTAGTGTCCGACAGGGTGGTAGTTCACCCCTCCACTTT
TRBJ1-2	-	TRBV5-8	-	CASSLQGLYGYTF	TGTGCCAGCAGCTTGCAGGGCCTCTATGGCTACACCTTC
TRBJ2-2	once	TRBV19	-	CASSNGGTATGELFF	TGTGCCAGTAGTAATGGGGGGACGGCTACCGGGGAGCTGTTTTTT
TRBJ2-1	-	TRBV7-2	TRBD2	CASSLASFGLAVNEQFF	TGTGCCAGCAGCTTGGCCTCCTTTGGACTAGCCGTCAATGAGCAGTTCTTC
TRBJ1-5	few	TRBV5-1	TRBD1	CASSFGTGGEQPQHF	TGCGCCAGCAGCTTCGGGACAGGGGGCGAACAGCCCCAGCATTTT
TRBJ1-4	-	TRBV24-1	-	CATNGRGKANEKLFF	TGTGCCACCAATGGACGGGGTAAGGCTAATGAAAAACTGTTTTTT
TRBJ2-3	-	TRBV2	TRBD2	CASSATSGGADTQYF	TGTGCCAGCAGCGCCACTAGCGGGGGGGCAGATACGCAGTATTTT
TRBJ2-7	-	TRBV13	TRBD2	CASSPAGLAGFHEQYF	TGTGCCAGCAGCCCTGCGGGACTAGCGGGGTTCCACGAGCAGTACTTC
TRBJ1-1	-	TRBV5-4	-	CASSLAHLVTTEAFF	TGTGCCAGCAGCTTGGCCCATCTAGTTACTACTGAAGCTTTCTTT
TRBJ1-3	-	TRBV5-1	TRBD1	CASSRQGEGNTIYF	TGCGCCAGCAGCCGACAGGGGGAAGGAAACACCATATATTTT
TRBJ2-5	-	TRBV6-5	-	CASRSRETQYF	TGTGCCAGCAGATCTCGGGAGACCCAGTACTTC
TRBJ1-3	-	TRBV29-1	-	CSVGLNSGNTIYF	TGCAGCGTTGGGCTCAACTCTGGAAACACCATATATTTT
TRBJ2-7	-	TRBV14	-	CASSQDLQSHEQYF	TGTGCCAGCAGCCAAGATCTACAGTCCCACGAGCAGTACTTC
TRBJ1-4	-	TRBV15	TRBD1	CATSRDIGTEAEKLFF	TGTGCCACCAGCAGAGATATCGGGACAGAGGCTGAAAAACTGTTTTTT
TRBJ1-2	-	TRBV4-2	TRBD1	CASSPRTGGSANYGYTF	TGTGCCAGCAGCCCCCGGACAGGGGGCTCAGCTAACTATGGCTACACCTTC
TRBJ2-1	-	TRBV7-9	TRBD2	CATPGGTHNEQFF	TGTGCCACCCCGGGGGGGACTCACAATGAGCAGTTCTTC
TRBJ2-5	-	TRBV15	-	CATSRDVATETQYF	TGTGCCACCAGCAGAGATGTAGCCACGGAGACCCAGTACTTC
TRBJ2-3	-	TRBV27	TRBD1	CASHSTGTGGSDTQYF	TGTGCCAGCCACAGTACCGGGACAGGGGGTTCGGATACGCAGTATTTT
TRBJ1-3	-	TRBV15	-	CATSRDRTGNTIYF	TGTGCCACCAGCAGAGATCGTACTGGAAACACCATATATTTT
TRBJ1-5	-	TRBV5-6	-	CASSLASVQPQHF	TGTGCCAGCAGCTTGGCGAGCGTTCAGCCCCAGCATTTT
TRBJ1-3	-	TRBV10-1	-	CASSRTRDGNTIYF	TGCGCCAGCAGCCGCACTAGGGATGGAAACACCATATATTTT
TRBJ1-2	few	TRBV9	-	CASSVDPTGHYGYTF	TGTGCCAGCAGCGTAGACCCGACAGGACACTATGGCTACACCTTC
TRBJ1-2	once	TRBV30	-	CAWSTNYGYTF	TGTGCCTGGAGTACAAACTATGGCTACACCTTC
TRBJ1-1	-	TRBV5-1	-	CASSLGWGGGTEAFF	TGCGCCAGCAGCTTGGGATGGGGAGGTGGCACTGAAGCTTTCTTT
TRBJ1-3	-	TRBV9	-	CASSVVSGSDTIYF	TGTGCCAGCAGCGTAGTTTCCGGGTCGGACACCATATATTTT
TRBJ1-2	-	TRBV4-2	-	CASSPGTGRDGYTF	TGTGCCAGCAGCCCAGGCACAGGGCGCGATGGCTACACCTTC
TRBJ2-1	-	TRBV5-1	TRBD1	CASSLEGGPYVEQFF	TGCGCCAGCAGCTTGGAAGGGGGCCCTTATGTTGAGCAGTTCTTC
TRBJ1-1	-	TRBV19	-	CASSINLGAWEAFF	TGTGCCAGTAGTATTAACCTGGGGGCGTGGGAAGCTTTCTTT
TRBJ2-2	-	TRBV7-9	TRBD1	CASSPYGTGGTGELFF	TGTGCCAGCAGCCCGTACGGGACAGGTGGGACCGGGGAGCTGTTTTTT
TRBJ1-5	-	TRBV6-4	TRBD1	CASSGPQGPGQPQHF	TGTGCCAGCAGTGGGCCACAGGGGCCGGGGCAGCCCCAGCATTTT
TRBJ1-1	-	TRBV18	-	CASSLSRSSNTEAFF	TGTGCCAGCTCACTCTCACGTAGCTCGAACACTGAAGCTTTCTTT